Shown below are 28 T cell receptor beta chains from a single sample sequenced in a study of T cells in Graves' hyperthyroidism and ophthalmopathy. RNA transcripts served as the template for amplifying TCR beta CDR3 regions. During a first-round RT-PCR of the TCR CDR3, the HTBI primer set was used. TCRdb ran MiXCR on the multiplex PCR reads and lists one entry per CDR3 protein. The table has 550,000 to 600,000 distinct CDR3 sequences, 15% to 20% seen once; the top ten hold 15% to 20%. Input material: blood. The receptor source for this set is a young woman with Graves' hyperthyroidism.

This clonotype was recorded many times. The chain couples TRBV6-1 to TRBJ2-7; D is unresolved. The V end was cut by 7 bases, the J end by 2 bases, with 21 bases between. This CDR3 spans 16 amino acids. Germline CDR1 and CDR2: MNHNS and SASEGT. The CDR3: CASTLLSLLGPYEQYF. CDR3 DNA sequence: TGTGCCAGCACATTACTTTCTCTTCTAGGTCCCTACGAGCAGTACTTC.

The genes are TRBV11-2 and TRBJ1-2; D may be TRBD1 (6 bases). Germline V gene sequence: CDR1 SGHAT, CDR2 FQNNGV. The CDR3 spans 14 residues. V lost 5 bases to trimming and J lost 7 bases, with 17 bases between them. This CDR3 is CASSRRRGGPGYTF. CDR3 DNA: TGTGCCAGCAGCCGCAGACGGGGGGGCCCTGGCTACACCTTC.

CDR3 DNA sequence: TGTGCCAGCAGCCCGGGGGGCTGGGGAGGCACCGGGGAGCTGTTTTTT. Its translation is CASSPGGWGGTGELFF. The rearrangement uses TRBV5-6 and TRBJ2-2; perhaps TRBD2 as D (7 bases). Germline V gene data show CDR1 as SGHDT and CDR2 as YYEEEE. Deletions cut 4 bases from V and 4 bases from J, with 17 bases between. This CDR3 comprises 16 residues.

This clonotype was seen a few times. V and J are TRBV28 and TRBJ2-3; maybe TRBD1 (6 bases). Per germline, CDR1 MDHEN and CDR2 SYDVKM. Trimming shortened V by 11 bases and J by 4 bases, and 25 bases separated the two germline ends. The CDR3 loop spans 16 amino acids. The CDR3 DNA follows: TGTGCCCTCATCTCCGCAGGGGCCCTTCCCCCAGATACGCAGTATTTT. Translating gives CALISAGALPPDTQYF.

The DNA for the CDR3 is TGTGCCAGCAGCCTCAACTCCGCCGGGGAGCTGTTTTTT. This sequence encodes CASSLNSAGELFF. This sequence joins TRBV13 and TRBJ2-2; D is unresolved. CDR1 PRHDT and CDR2 FYEKMQ come from the germline V gene (reference sequence). The CDR3 extends over 13 amino acids. V lost 5 bases and J lost 6, with 10 bases in between.

The chain employs TRBV29-1 and TRBJ1-2, with D perhaps matching TRBD1 (5 bases). V lost 5 bases and J lost 6, with 10 bases in between. The length of the CDR3 is 11 residues. Germline CDR1 SQVTM, CDR2 ANQGSEA. CDR3 region: CSVTGGNGYTF. CDR3 in DNA: TGCAGCGTTACCGGGGGTAATGGCTACACCTTC.

To note about this clonotype: A much larger clone is a single base away; this may be a read error. This chain's CDR3 is CATSDTTGGYNEQYF. CDR3 bases: TGTGCCACCAGTGACACCACAGGGGGGTACAATGAGCAGTACTTC. This chain links TRBV24-1 with TRBJ2-1; TRBD1 agrees at 8 bases. The DNA matches TRBJ2-7 better at its end, which makes the J call doubtful. Per the germline V gene, CDR1 is KGHDR and CDR2 is SFDVKD. CDR3 length equals 15 residues.

The chain combines TRBV7-9 with TRBJ2-3; D not resolved. The V end was cut by 4 bases, the J end by 4 bases, with 9 bases between. The CDR3 totals 13 residues. CDR1 and CDR2 from the germline V gene are SEHNR and FQNEAQ (reference sequence). The CDR3 is CASSSLLPDTQYF. The CDR3 DNA is TGTGCCAGCAGCTCCCTTTTGCCAGATACGCAGTATTTT.

The chain recombines TRBV3-1 with TRBJ2-7, with TRBD2 matching 10 bases. CDR1 and CDR2 from the germline V gene are LGHDT and YNNKEL (reference sequence). Trimming took 0 bases from V and 0 from J; bases not matched to a gene: 2. The CDR3 sequence is 16 residues long. DNA of the CDR3: TGTGCCAGCAGCCAAGATCTAGCGGGAGACTCCTACGAGCAGTACTTC. Translation gives CASSQDLAGDSYEQYF.

On this clonotype: A much larger clone differs by one base, so this may be a read error. CDR3: CASTEIGDRGSPLHF. The CDR3 coding sequence is TGTGCCAGCACTGAGATCGGGGACAGAGGTTCACCCCTCCACTTT. The chain carries TRBV27 and TRBJ1-6; the match to TRBD1 covers 7 bases. The junction had 12 bases not matched to a gene; V was cut back by 7 bases and J by 9 bases. Germline V lookup: CDR1 MNHEY, CDR2 SMNVEV (reference sequence). The CDR3 loop spans 15 amino acids.

In this sample, this clonotype turned up many times. The gene calls are TRBV29-1 and TRBJ2-1, with 14 positions matching TRBD2. Per germline, CDR1 SQVTM and CDR2 ANQGSEA. There are 18 residues in the CDR3. V was pared by 7 bases and J by 3 bases, with 14 bases of the junction left unmatched. CDR3 residues: CSGEGTSGRETNYNEQFF. CDR3 nucleotide sequence: TGCAGCGGGGAAGGGACTAGCGGGAGAGAAACCAACTACAATGAGCAGTTCTTC.

This clonotype was recorded a few times. One end of the junction varies from germline; a read error may be responsible. The chain carries TRBV12-3 or TRBV12-4 and TRBJ1-2; D gene uncertain. This CDR3 region has 13 residues. The CDR3 DNA follows: TGTGCCGGCAGTTTGTCGGGTCAATATGGCTACACCTTC. It codes for CAGSLSGQYGYTF.

The table lists this clonotype with many counts. J is TRBJ2-7 and V is TRBV6-1; no firm D call. Trimming took off 5 bases at V and 2 bases at J, with 13 bases between the two ends. Germline V gene sequence: CDR1 MNHNS, CDR2 SASEGT. CDR3 length: 14 amino acids. The CDR3 sequence is CASSRQRLAYEQYF. In DNA, the CDR3 is TGTGCCAGCAGTCGTCAGCGTCTCGCCTACGAGCAGTACTTC.

This clonotype showed up many times. This chain connects TRBV10-3 to TRBJ1-5; weak D call: TRBD1 (5 bases). In germline, CDR1 is ENHRY, CDR2 SYGVKD. V shed 3 bases and J shed 3 bases, with 18 bases lying between them. The CDR3 is 17 residues long. The DNA of the CDR3 is TGTGCCATCAGTGATAGTAGTGGACGGGGGGTCAATCAGCCCCAGCATTTT. As protein: CAISDSSGRGVNQPQHF.

As regards this clonotype: A much larger clonotype is one base distant, so this may be a read error. In nucleotides, the CDR3 is TGCAGTGCTAGCCCCGGGACAGGGTATGGCTACAGCTTC. Encoded protein: CSASPGTGYGYSF. The chain uses TRBV20-1 and TRBJ1-2, with 9 nucleotides matching TRBD1. The length of the CDR3 is 13 residues. Per germline, CDR1 DFQATT and CDR2 SNEGSKA (reference sequence).

This clonotype was counted only a few times. CDR3 in amino acids: CASSYSNIHDEQFF. CDR3 sequence (DNA): TGTGCCAGCAGTTACTCGAATATCCACGATGAGCAGTTCTTC. The chain has TRBV6-5 and TRBJ2-1; D is unresolved. Trimming took 0 bases from V and 8 from J, leaving 11 bases between them. CDR3 length equals 14 residues. The V gene's germline CDR1 is MNHEY and CDR2 SVGAGI.

This clonotype was counted ten times or more. The rearrangement links TRBV29-1 to TRBJ2-3, with 7 bases identical to TRBD2. The CDR3 contains 13 residues. Trimming at V came to 7 bases and at J to 1 base, leaving 5 bases not matched to a gene. Germline CDR1 reads SQVTM; CDR2 reads ANQGSEA. The CDR3 spells CSALSGGTDTQYF. The CDR3, as DNA: TGCAGCGCCCTCAGCGGGGGCACAGATACGCAGTATTTT.

The table lists this clonotype with a few counts. One end of the junction fails to match germline, which may point to a read error. The chain uses TRBV6-5 and TRBJ1-1, with unresolved D. The CDR3 covers 11 residues. Germline V CDR1 and CDR2: MNHEY, SVGAGI. CDR3 in amino acids: CASSWSRAQIF. The CDR3, as DNA: TGTGCCAGCAGTTGGTCCCGGGCACAGATCTTT.

The chain joins TRBV20-1 to TRBJ2-6; tentative D call: TRBD1 (6 bases). CDR3 length: 17 amino acids. Germline V gene sequence: CDR1 DFQATT, CDR2 SNEGSKA (reference sequence). The germline V and J ends were trimmed by 5 bases and 0 bases, with 17 bases remaining between them. The CDR3 loop reads CSAHLMGHPSGANVLTF. The CDR3 DNA reads TGCAGTGCTCACCTCATGGGACACCCCTCTGGGGCCAACGTCCTGACTTTC.

As DNA, the CDR3 is TGTGCCAGCAGTTTAACCGGGACTCCCTCCTCTGAGCAGTACTTC. Its protein product is CASSLTGTPSSEQYF. The rearrangement uses TRBV27 and TRBJ2-7; TRBD2 might be the D (6 bases). V lost 2 bases, J lost 7 bases, and 18 bases lay in between. The V gene's germline CDR1 is MNHEY and CDR2 SMNVEV (reference sequence). The CDR3 is made up of 15 amino acids.

In its sample, this clonotype was seen many times. V is TRBV5-1 and J is TRBJ1-1; D possibly corresponds to TRBD1 (5 bases). Germline CDR1 is SGHRS and CDR2 is YFSETQ. Trimming shortened V by 4 bases and J by 6 bases, and 16 bases separated the two germline ends. The CDR3 runs 14 residues. The CDR3 nucleotides read TGCGCCAGCAGCCCGATTTCCAGGGAGGCTGAAGCTTTCTTT. Amino acids: CASSPISREAEAFF.

This clonotype was observed many times. V gene TRBV28 combines with J gene TRBJ2-7; 8 positions agree with TRBD1. The CDR3 runs 15 residues. The V segment lost 7 bases and the J segment 7 bases; nucleotides outside the gene matches: 15. In germline, CDR1 is MDHEN, CDR2 SYDVKM. CDR3 DNA: TGTGCCAGCACCCTAGGGACAGGAACCCCAGTTGAGCAGTACTTC. This codes for CASTLGTGTPVEQYF.

The V and J genes are TRBV6-1 and TRBJ1-5; weak D call: TRBD1 (6 bases). Per germline, CDR1 MNHNS and CDR2 SASEGT. Trimming removed 9 bases at V and 6 bases at J, with 21 bases between. The CDR3 contains 15 residues. The CDR3 reads CASKVERRGIQPQHF. CDR3 DNA sequence: TGTGCCAGTAAGGTCGAGCGTAGGGGGATTCAGCCCCAGCATTTT.

This clonotype was seen ten or more times. J is TRBJ2-7 and V is TRBV7-2, with TRBD1 matching over 8 bases. With V trimmed by 4 bases and J by 2 bases, 4 bases remained unmatched. Germline CDR1 SGHTA, CDR2 FQGNSA. The CDR3 is made up of 14 amino acids. In nucleotides, the CDR3 is TGTGCCAGCAGCTCCGACAGGGGCACCTACGAGCAGTACTTC. Its protein product is CASSSDRGTYEQYF.

There are many counts of this clonotype. In DNA form, the CDR3 reads TGTGCCAGCAGTCCGTGGACAGGGATGATGGGCAATCAGCCCCAGCATTTT. Its translation: CASSPWTGMMGNQPQHF. The chain links TRBV12-3 or TRBV12-4 to TRBJ1-5; 8 bases are shared with TRBD1. The CDR3 covers 17 residues. V lost 5 bases, J lost 2 bases, and 11 bases stayed unmatched.

This clonotype was detected many times. The V call is TRBV11-3, the J call TRBJ2-7, with D unresolved. From germline, CDR1 is SGHNT and CDR2 YENEEA. Trimming cost V 1 base and J 6 bases, with 13 bases left between them. This CDR3 is built from 14 residues. The CDR3 DNA follows: TGTGCCAGCAGCTTAGGAGACCTCCTAAGCGAGCAGTACTTC. Amino acids: CASSLGDLLSEQYF.

This clonotype occurred a few times. It is likely a read error, because the conserved phenylalanine at the end of the CDR3 is missing. V gene TRBV20-1 combines with J gene TRBJ1-1, with D unclear. The CDR3 runs to 12 residues. Germline CDR1 DFQATT, CDR2 SNEGSKA (reference sequence). The V end was cut by 5 bases, the J end by 4 bases, with 11 bases between. The CDR3 spells CSALRQLTEAFL. The CDR3 nucleotides are TGCAGTGCTCTTAGACAACTCACTGAAGCTTTCCTT.

This clonotype turned up a few times. This chain links TRBV28 with TRBJ2-7; D tentatively fits TRBD1 or TRBD2 (5 bases each). CDR1 is MDHEN, CDR2 SYDVKM, per germline. CDR3 size: 14 residues. V was trimmed by 4 bases and J by 2 bases, leaving 12 bases between them. CDR3 loop: CASSSIGTPYEQYF. Written as DNA, the CDR3 is TGTGCCAGCAGTTCAATAGGGACCCCCTACGAGCAGTACTTC.